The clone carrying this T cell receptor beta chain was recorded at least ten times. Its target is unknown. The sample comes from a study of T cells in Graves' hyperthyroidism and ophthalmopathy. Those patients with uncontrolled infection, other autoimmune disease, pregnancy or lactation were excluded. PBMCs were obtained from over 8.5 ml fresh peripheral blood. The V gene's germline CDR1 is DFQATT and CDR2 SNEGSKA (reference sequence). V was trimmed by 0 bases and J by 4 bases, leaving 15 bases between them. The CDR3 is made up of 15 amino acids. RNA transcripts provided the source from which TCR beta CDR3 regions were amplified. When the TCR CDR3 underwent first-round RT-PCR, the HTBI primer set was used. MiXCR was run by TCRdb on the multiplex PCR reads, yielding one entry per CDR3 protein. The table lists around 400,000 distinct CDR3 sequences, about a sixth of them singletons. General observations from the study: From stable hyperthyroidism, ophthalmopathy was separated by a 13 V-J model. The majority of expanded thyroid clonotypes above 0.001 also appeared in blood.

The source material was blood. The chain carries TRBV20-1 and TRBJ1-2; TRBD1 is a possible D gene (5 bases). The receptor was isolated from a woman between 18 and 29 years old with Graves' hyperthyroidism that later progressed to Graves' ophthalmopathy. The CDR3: CSARDTRDVGYGYTF. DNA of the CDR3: TGCAGTGCTAGAGATACCAGGGATGTCGGCTATGGCTACACCTTC.